This T cell receptor (beta chain) emerged from a study of blood T cell repertoires in COVID-19. Study at large: T cells, B-cell-depleted T cells, or PBMCs provided the cDNA or gDNA that served as material.

Authors' processing steps: Scientists estimated how many nucleated cells there were by amplifying reference gene primers. TCRdb's copy holds only in-frame clones and misses some; the assay was immunoSEQ multiplex PCR. D and trimming come from the DNA, and the V and J calls and clone size come from that table. Seen here are fewer than 75,000 clones, 89% observed once, and the top ten hold about 1.3%. Germline V lookup: CDR1 LNHDA, CDR2 SQIVND (reference sequence). Deletions cut 4 bases from V and 1 base from J, with 7 bases between. The CDR3 is 13 amino acids. The receptor was isolated from a man aged 60 to 75 with acute or convalescent COVID-19. Sequencing used peripheral blood. This rearrangement joins TRBV19 to TRBJ1-2; no clear D. The CDR3 sequence is CASSTTLNYGYTF. The CDR3 region has the DNA TGTGCCAGTAGTACGACTCTTAACTATGGCTACACCTTC.